These 7 T cell receptor beta chains came from one sample sequenced in a study of shared clonotypes between healthy human individuals. Profiling relied on immunoSEQ multiplex PCR, and the TCRdb table lists in-frame clones only, not all of them. Among about 380,000 clones listed, roughly 96% were seen once. Material: memory CD8+ T cells sorted from blood. Subset denoted: CD45RO+ cells pooled with CCR7-negative TemRA cells. These receptors originate from a man aged 25-45 years in good health.

The V and J genes are TRBV30 and TRBJ1-1; D is unresolved. The germline V gene encodes CDR1 GTSNPN and CDR2 SVGIG (reference sequence). V gave up 5 bases and J gave up 1 base, with 2 bases separating them. The CDR3 is 10 amino acids. In nucleotides, the CDR3 is TGTGCCTGGGCGAACACTGAAGCTTTCTTT. Its protein product is CAWANTEAFF.

The chain carries TRBV28 and TRBJ1-3; no definite D call. Germline V gene lookup returns CDR1 MDHEN and CDR2 SYDVKM. V lost 1 base and J 8 bases, leaving 12 bases between the germline ends. The length of the CDR3 is 14 residues. The CDR3 nucleotides are TGTGCCAGCAGTTTATACGGTCTGGGGTACACCATATATTTT. It codes for CASSLYGLGYTIYF.

The rearrangement joins TRBV5-1 to TRBJ2-2, with TRBD1 as a possible D gene (5 bases). Germline V gives CDR1 SGHRS, CDR2 YFSETQ. V was clipped by 2 bases and J by 2 bases, with 16 bases between them. CDR3 length: 17 amino acids. CDR3 in amino acids: CASSLGRTNYNTGELFF. The CDR3 DNA is TGCGCCAGCAGCTTAGGTCGGACAAATTATAACACCGGGGAGCTGTTTTTT.

The gene calls are TRBV7-6 and TRBJ2-5; TRBD2 agrees at 16 bases. The CDR3 totals 18 residues. Germline V gene sequence: CDR1 SGHVS, CDR2 FNYEAQ. Unmatched junction bases numbered 13, after V lost 5 bases and J lost 7 bases. The CDR3 spells CASSLSGTSGRALGTQYF. The CDR3 region has the DNA TGTGCCAGCAGCCTATCCGGGACTAGCGGGAGGGCCCTCGGGACCCAGTACTTC.

The genes are TRBV27 and TRBJ2-1; D uncertain. V lost 2 bases, J lost 3 bases, and 8 bases lay in between. Germline-derived CDR1 and CDR2 are MNHEY and SMNVEV (reference sequence). This CDR3 has 14 amino acids. The CDR3 reads CASSLGDGYNEQFF. The CDR3, as DNA: TGTGCCAGCAGTTTAGGCGACGGCTACAATGAGCAGTTCTTC.

The rearrangement uses TRBV30 and TRBJ2-7, with D tentatively TRBD1 (6 bases). Per the germline V gene, CDR1 is GTSNPN and CDR2 is SVGIG (reference sequence). The CDR3 contains 14 residues. Trimming cost V 1 base and J 0 bases, with 10 bases left between them. CDR3 region: CAWSGWGRSYEQYF. CDR3 nucleotides: TGTGCCTGGAGTGGATGGGGGCGCTCCTACGAGCAGTACTTC. The full variable domain, in which reference TRBV30 and TRBJ2-7 provide the parts outside the CDR3, is SQTIHQWPATLVQPVGSPLSLECTVEGTSNPNLYWYRQAAGRGLQLLFYSVGIGQISSEVPQNLSASRPQDRQFILSSKKLLLSDSGFYLCAWSGWGRSYEQYFGPGTRLTVT.

J is TRBJ2-7 and V is TRBV28; unclear D gene. V was trimmed by 1 base and J by 5 bases, leaving 9 bases between them. The CDR3 length is 13 residues. The germline gives CDR1 MDHEN, CDR2 SYDVKM. CDR3 coding DNA: TGTGCCAGCAGTTTATTGGGTAGGGACGAGCAGTACTTC. This gives the protein CASSLLGRDEQYF.